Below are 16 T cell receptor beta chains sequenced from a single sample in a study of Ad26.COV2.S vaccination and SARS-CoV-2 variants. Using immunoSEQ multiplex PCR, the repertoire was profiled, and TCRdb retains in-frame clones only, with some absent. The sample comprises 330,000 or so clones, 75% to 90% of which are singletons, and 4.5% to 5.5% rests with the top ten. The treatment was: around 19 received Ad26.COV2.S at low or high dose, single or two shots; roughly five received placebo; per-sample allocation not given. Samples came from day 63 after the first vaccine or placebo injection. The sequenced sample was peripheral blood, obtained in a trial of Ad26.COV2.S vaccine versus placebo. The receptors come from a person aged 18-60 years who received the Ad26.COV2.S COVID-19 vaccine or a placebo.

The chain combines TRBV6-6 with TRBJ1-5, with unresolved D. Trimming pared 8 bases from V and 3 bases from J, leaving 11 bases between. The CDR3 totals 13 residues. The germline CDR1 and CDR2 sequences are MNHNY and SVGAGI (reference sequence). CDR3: CASYGGNNQPQHF. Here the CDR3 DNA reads TGTGCCAGCTATGGAGGGAACAATCAGCCCCAGCATTTT.

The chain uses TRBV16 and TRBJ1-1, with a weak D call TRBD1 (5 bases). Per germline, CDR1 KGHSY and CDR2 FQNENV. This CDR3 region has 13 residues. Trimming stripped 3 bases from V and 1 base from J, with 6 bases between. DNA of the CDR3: TGTGCCAGCAGCCAGGGGACGAACACTGAAGCTTTCTTT. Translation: CASSQGTNTEAFF.

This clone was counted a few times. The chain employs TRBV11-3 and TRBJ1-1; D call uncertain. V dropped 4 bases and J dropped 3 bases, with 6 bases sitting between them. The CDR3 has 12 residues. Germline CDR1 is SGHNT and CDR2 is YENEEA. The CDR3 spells CASSSRDTEAFF. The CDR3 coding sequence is TGTGCCAGCAGCTCGAGGGACACTGAAGCTTTCTTT.

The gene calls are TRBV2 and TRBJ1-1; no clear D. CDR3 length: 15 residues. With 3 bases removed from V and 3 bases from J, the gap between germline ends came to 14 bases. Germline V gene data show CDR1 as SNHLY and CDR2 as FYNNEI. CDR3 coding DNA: TGTGCCAGCAGTGATGACGGGCTGTTGGACACTGAAGCTTTCTTT. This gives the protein CASSDDGLLDTEAFF.

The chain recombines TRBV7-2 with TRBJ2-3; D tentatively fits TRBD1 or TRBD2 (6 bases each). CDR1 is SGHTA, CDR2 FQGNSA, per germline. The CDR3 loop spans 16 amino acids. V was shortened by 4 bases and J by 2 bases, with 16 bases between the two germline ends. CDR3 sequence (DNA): TGTGCCAGCAGCTCGCCCGGGGGCGTCCTCACAGATACGCAGTATTTT. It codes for CASSSPGGVLTDTQYF. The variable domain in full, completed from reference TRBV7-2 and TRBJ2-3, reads GAGVSQSPSNKVTEKGKDVELRCDPISGHTALYWYRQSLGQGLEFLIYFQGNSAPDKSGLPSDRFSAERTGGSVSTLTIQRTQQEDSAVYLCASSSPGGVLTDTQYFGPGTRLTVL.

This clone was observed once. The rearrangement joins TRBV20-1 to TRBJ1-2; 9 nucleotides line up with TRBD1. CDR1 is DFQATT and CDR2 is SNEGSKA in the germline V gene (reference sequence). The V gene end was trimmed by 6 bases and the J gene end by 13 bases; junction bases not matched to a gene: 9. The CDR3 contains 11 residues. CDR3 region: CSATQGQGSTF. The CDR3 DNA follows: TGCAGTGCCACCCAGGGACAGGGTTCCACCTTC.

CDR3 in amino acids: CASSLGSGELGETQYF. Written as DNA, the CDR3 is TGTGCCAGCAGTTTAGGGTCGGGGGAATTAGGAGAGACCCAGTACTTC. The V call is TRBV27, the J call TRBJ2-5, with a tentative D call TRBD2 (6 bases). Trimming left V 2 bases short and J 4 bases short, with 17 bases between. This CDR3 contains 16 residues. Germline V CDR1 and CDR2: MNHEY, SMNVEV (reference sequence).

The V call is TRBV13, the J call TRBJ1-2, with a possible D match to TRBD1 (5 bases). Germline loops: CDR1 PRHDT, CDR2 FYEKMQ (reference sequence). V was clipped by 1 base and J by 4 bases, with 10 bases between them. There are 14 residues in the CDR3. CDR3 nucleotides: TGTGCCAGCAGCTTAGAGGTCGGGGGCTATGGCTACACCTTC. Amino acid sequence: CASSLEVGGYGYTF.

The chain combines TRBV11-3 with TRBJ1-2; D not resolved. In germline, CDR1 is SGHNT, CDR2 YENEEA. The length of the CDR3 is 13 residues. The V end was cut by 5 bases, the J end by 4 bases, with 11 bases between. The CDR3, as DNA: TGTGCCAGCAGCCAGACGTATCTCTATGGCTACACCTTC. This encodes CASSQTYLYGYTF.

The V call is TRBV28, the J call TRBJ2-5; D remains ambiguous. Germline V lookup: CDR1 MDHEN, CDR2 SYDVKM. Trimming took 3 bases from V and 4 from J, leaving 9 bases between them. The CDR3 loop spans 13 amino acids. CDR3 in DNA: TGTGCCAGCAGTTTCCCTCCTTCAGAGACCCAGTACTTC. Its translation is CASSFPPSETQYF.

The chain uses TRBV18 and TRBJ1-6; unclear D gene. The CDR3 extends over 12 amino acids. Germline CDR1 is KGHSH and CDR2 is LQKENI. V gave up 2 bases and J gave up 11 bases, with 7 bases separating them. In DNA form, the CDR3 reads TGTGCCAGCTCACCATCTCCGCCACCCCTCCACTTT. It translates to CASSPSPPPLHF. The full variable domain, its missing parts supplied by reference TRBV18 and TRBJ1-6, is NAGVMQNPRHLVRRRGQEARLRCSPMKGHSHVYWYRQLPEEGLKFMVYLQKENIIDESGMPKERFSAEFPKEGPSILRIQQVVRGDSAAYFCASSPSPPPLHFGNGTRLTVT.

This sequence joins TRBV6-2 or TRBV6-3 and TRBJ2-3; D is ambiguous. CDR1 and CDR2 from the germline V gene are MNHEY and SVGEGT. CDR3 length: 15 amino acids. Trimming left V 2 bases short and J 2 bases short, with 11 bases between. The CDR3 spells CASSYAPDYTDTQYF. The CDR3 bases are TGTGCCAGCAGTTACGCGCCAGATTACACAGATACGCAGTATTTT.

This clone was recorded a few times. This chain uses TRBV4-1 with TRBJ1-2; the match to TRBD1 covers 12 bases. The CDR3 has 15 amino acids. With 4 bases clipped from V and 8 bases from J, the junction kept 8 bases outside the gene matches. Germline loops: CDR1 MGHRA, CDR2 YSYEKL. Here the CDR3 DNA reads TGCGCCAGCAGCCCCACGGGACAGGGGGCAAAAGGCTACACCTTC. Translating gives CASSPTGQGAKGYTF.

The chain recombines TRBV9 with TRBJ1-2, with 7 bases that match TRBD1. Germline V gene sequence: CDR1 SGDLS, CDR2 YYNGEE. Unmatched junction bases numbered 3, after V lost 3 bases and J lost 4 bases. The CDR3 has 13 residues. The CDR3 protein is CASSARDSYGYTF. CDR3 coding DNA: TGTGCCAGCAGCGCCCGGGACAGCTATGGCTACACCTTC.

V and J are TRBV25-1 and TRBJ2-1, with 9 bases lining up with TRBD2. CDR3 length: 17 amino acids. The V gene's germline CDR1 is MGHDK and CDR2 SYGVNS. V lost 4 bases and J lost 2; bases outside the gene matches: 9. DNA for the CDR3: TGTGCCAGCAGTGCCCCTATAGCGGGAGTCACCTACAATGAGCAGTTCTTC. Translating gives CASSAPIAGVTYNEQFF. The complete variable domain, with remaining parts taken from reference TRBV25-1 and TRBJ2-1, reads EADIYQTPRYLVIGTGKKITLECSQTMGHDKMYWYQQDPGMELHLIHYSYGVNSTEKGDLSSESTVSRIRTEHFPLTLESARPSHTSQYLCASSAPIAGVTYNEQFFGPGTRLTVL.

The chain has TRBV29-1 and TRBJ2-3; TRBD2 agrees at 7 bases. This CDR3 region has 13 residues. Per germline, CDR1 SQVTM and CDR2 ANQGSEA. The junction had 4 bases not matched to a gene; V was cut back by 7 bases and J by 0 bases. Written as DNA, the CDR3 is TGCAGCGCTGGGACTATAAGCACAGATACGCAGTATTTT. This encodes CSAGTISTDTQYF.